A selection of T cell receptor beta chains follows, all from one sample in a study of blood T cell repertoires in COVID-19. Generated by immunoSEQ multiplex PCR, the TCRdb table keeps only in-frame clones and is missing some. Of under 350,000 clones in the sample, approximately 89% are singletons; the top ten hold around 1.9%. Material for sequencing was peripheral blood. These TCRs come from a woman aged 25 to 45 with COVID-19, enrolled during active disease. CDR3s include the opening cysteine and the closing phenylalanine or tryptophan. D genes are given only for firm matches. The size of a clone is reported for some rows only, either as once, few or many, or as a class for expanded clones.

. TRBJ1-2 . TRBV3-1/TRBV3-2 TGTGCCAGCAGCCAAGGACGGGATGGCTACACCTTC CASSQGRDGYTF
. TRBJ1-5 . TRBV2 TGTGCCAGCAGTTTACGACAGTTCAATCAGCCCCAGCATTTT CASSLRQFNQPQHF
. TRBJ1-1 . TRBV13 TGTGCCAGCAGTCCTCCAGGTTGGAACACTGAAGCTTTCTTT CASSPPGWNTEAFF
. TRBJ1-4 few TRBV5-4 TGTGCCAGCAGCTTGACCGGGAATGAAAAACTGTTTTTT CASSLTGNEKLFF
. TRBJ1-2 . TRBV29-1 TGCAGCGTTGAAGAGGCAGGTTACTATGGCTACACCTTC CSVEEAGYYGYTF
TRBD1 TRBJ1-4 . TRBV4-1 TGCGCCAGCAGCCAGGACAGGGGGCAAAGTAATGAAAAACTGTTTTTT CASSQDRGQSNEKLFF
. TRBJ1-4 . TRBV19 TGTGCCAGTAGTGAGTTAAATGAAAAACTGTTTTTT CASSELNEKLFF
. TRBJ1-1 . TRBV6-5 TGTGCCAGCAGTAAACCGGACAGCCCAGCTTTCTTT CASSKPDSPAFF
. TRBJ1-5 . TRBV5-1 TGCGCCAGCAGCTTGGGACAGCCGAATCAGCCCCAGCATTTT CASSLGQPNQPQHF
TRBD2 TRBJ2-1 . TRBV7-2 TGTGCCAGCAGCTTAACCCACAAGGGACTAGCGGGACCTAATGAGCAGTTCTTC CASSLTHKGLAGPNEQFF
TRBD2 TRBJ2-1 . TRBV5-6 TGTGCCAGCAGCTTGCTAGCGGAGTACAATGAGCAGTTCTTC CASSLLAEYNEQFF
TRBD2 TRBJ2-5 . TRBV11-2 TGTGCCAGCAGCTTAGCCCTAGCGGGGGTGAAAGAGACCCAGTACTTC CASSLALAGVKETQYF
. TRBJ2-1 . TRBV10-1 TGCGCCAGCATCGACTTGGGAACAGGGAGCCCCTACAATGAGCAGTTCTTC CASIDLGTGSPYNEQFF
TRBD1 TRBJ1-1 few TRBV7-8 TGTGCCAGCAGCCTGGGGACAGCCACTGAAGCTTTCTTT CASSLGTATEAFF
. TRBJ1-2 . TRBV29-1 TGCAGCGCTCACACCTTCAGGTCGGGCTACACCTTC CSAHTFRSGYTF
. TRBJ1-1 . TRBV4-1 TGCGCCAGCAGCCTAATCGAACATCCGAACACTGAAGCTTTCTTT CASSLIEHPNTEAFF
. TRBJ1-1 . TRBV5-6 TGTGCCAGCAGCTTGTTCGAGGTTGGGAGCACTGAAGCTTTCTTT CASSLFEVGSTEAFF
TRBD1 TRBJ1-5 . TRBV19 TGTGCCAGTAGTATAGTCGGGACAGGGCGCTTTAGTCAGCCCCAGCATTTT CASSIVGTGRFSQPQHF
TRBD1 TRBJ2-1 . TRBV24-1 TGTGCCACCAGTGATGCGGGACAGGGGGCTTATGAGCAGTTCTTC CATSDAGQGAYEQFF
. TRBJ2-3 . TRBV10-3 TGTGCCATCAGTGGAGCGGTTGGGACTAGCACAGATACGCAGTATTTT CAISGAVGTSTDTQYF
. TRBJ2-5 . TRBV5-5 TGTGCCAGCAGCTTGTTGGGGGCCCGAGAGACCCAGTACTTC CASSLLGARETQYF
TRBD2 TRBJ2-5 . TRBV4-2 TGTGCCAGCGGGACTAGCGTGGGAGAGACCCAGTACTTC CASGTSVGETQYF
. TRBJ2-1 . TRBV11-3 TGTGCCAGCAGCTTAGGAGCAACGCGGGTTAACAATGAGCAGTTCTTC CASSLGATRVNNEQFF
. TRBJ1-2 . TRBV27 TGTGCCAGCAGTTTATCAGGGGAGGCCTATGGCTACACCTTC CASSLSGEAYGYTF
. TRBJ1-6 . TRBV6-6 TGTGCCAGCGGTAGACAGAATTCACCCCTCCACTTT CASGRQNSPLHF
TRBD1 TRBJ2-2 . TRBV7-9 TGTGCCAGCAGCCCCCGACAGGGATCAGGGGAGCTGTTTTTT CASSPRQGSGELFF
TRBD2 TRBJ2-7 . TRBV20-1 TGCAGTGCTAGTACGGCGGAAGGGCTAGCGGGGGTATACGAGCAGTACTTC CSASTAEGLAGVYEQYF
TRBD1 TRBJ2-3 . TRBV5-8 TGTGCCAGCAGCTTAGGGGGCCCGGGCACAGATACGCAGTATTTT CASSLGGPGTDTQYF
. TRBJ1-2 . TRBV11-2 TGTGCCAGCAGCTTAGGATCGGTCAGGGGCTACACCTTC CASSLGSVRGYTF
TRBD1 TRBJ1-2 . TRBV27 TGTGCCAGCAGTTTATCGTCATGGGGGACAGGGTATGGCTACACCTTC CASSLSSWGTGYGYTF
TRBD2 TRBJ2-1 . TRBV2 TGTGCCAGCAGTGGGAGACTAGCGTCGGGGGATGAGCAGTTCTTC CASSGRLASGDEQFF
TRBD1 TRBJ1-1 few TRBV19 TGTGCCAGTCGTTTGGGACAGCCTAACACTGAAGCTTTCTTT CASRLGQPNTEAFF
. TRBJ1-4 . TRBV7-2 TGTGCCAGCAGCTTAATGCGGTTGGCTAATGAAAAACTGTTTTTT CASSLMRLANEKLFF
TRBD1 TRBJ2-2 . TRBV5-6 TGTGCCAGCAGCTTGACAGGGGGTGTCACCGGGGAGCTGTTTTTT CASSLTGGVTGELFF
TRBD2 TRBJ2-2 once TRBV11-2 TGTGCCAGCAGCTCCCTAGCGGGGGGTCACACCGGGGAGCTGTTTTTT CASSSLAGGHTGELFF
. TRBJ2-7 once TRBV4-2 TGTGCCAGCAGCCAAGATAAACCCTACTACGAGCAGTACTTC CASSQDKPYYEQYF
TRBD1 TRBJ1-1 . TRBV27 TGTGCCAGCAGTCCGGGGACAGGGGGCATGAACACTGAAGCTTTCTTT CASSPGTGGMNTEAFF
. TRBJ1-6 . TRBV4-1 TGCGCCAGCAGCCAAGCTGTTAGGGGGTGGAATTCACCCCTCCACTTT CASSQAVRGWNSPLHF
TRBD1 TRBJ1-1 . TRBV7-2 TGTGCCAGCAGCCCGGACAGGGGGAACACTGAAGCTTTCTTT CASSPDRGNTEAFF
TRBD2 TRBJ2-1 . TRBV5-1 TGCGCCAGCAGCTTGAGGACTAGCGGGGCATACGGGCAGTTCTTC CASSLRTSGAYGQFF
. TRBJ1-1 . TRBV4-1 TGCGCCAGCAGCCAAGGGAGGAATCAGAACACTGAAGCTTTCTTT CASSQGRNQNTEAFF
TRBD1 TRBJ2-1 . TRBV6-2/TRBV6-3 TGTGCCAGCAGCTCCAGGACAGGGGGCACCTACAATGAGCAGTTCTTC CASSSRTGGTYNEQFF
TRBD1 TRBJ2-7 . TRBV11-2 TGTGCCAGCAGCTCCAGGGACAGGCACGAGCAGTACTTC CASSSRDRHEQYF
. TRBJ2-5 once TRBV7-9 TGTGCCAGCAGCTCCCGGGACTACCAAGAGACCCAGTACTTC CASSSRDYQETQYF
. TRBJ1-1 . TRBV2 TGTGCCAGCAGTGAAACCTACCAGAACACTGAAGCTTTCTTT CASSETYQNTEAFF
. TRBJ1-2 . TRBV19 TGTGCCAGTAGTATCTACAGCGGGGGGTATGGCTACACCTTC CASSIYSGGYGYTF
TRBD2 TRBJ2-2 . TRBV2 TGTGCCAGCATTTTGCGGGGGGTCGGGGAGCTGTTTTTT CASILRGVGELFF
. TRBJ1-1 . TRBV6-6 TGTGCCAGCAGCCTCCTCCAGGGAGGGGACACTGAAGCTTTCTTT CASSLLQGGDTEAFF
TRBD1 TRBJ1-1 . TRBV29-1 TGCAGCGTTGCCAGGACAGGGGTCAACACTGAAGCTTTCTTT CSVARTGVNTEAFF
. TRBJ2-5 . TRBV6-5 TGTGCCAGCAGCCGGAGGCTCGGTTCGACCCAGTACTTC CASSRRLGSTQYF
. TRBJ2-7 . TRBV4-2 TGTGCCAGCCGCGGGGCCAGCCCCTACGAGCAGTACTTC CASRGASPYEQYF
. TRBJ2-3 . TRBV25-1 TGTGCCAGCAGTGAGCAGGGGACAGATACGCAGTATTTT CASSEQGTDTQYF
TRBD1 TRBJ1-5 . TRBV19 TGTGCCAGTAGTGAGGGCAGGGGGAATCAGCCCCAGCATTTT CASSEGRGNQPQHF
TRBD1 TRBJ1-2 . TRBV6-1 TGTGCCAGCAGTGACCGGGACAGGGCCGTCTATGGCTACACCTTC CASSDRDRAVYGYTF
. TRBJ2-5 . TRBV9 TGTGCCAGTGGTAGGGGCCAAGAGACCCAGTACTTC CASGRGQETQYF
TRBD2 TRBJ2-5 . TRBV7-9 TGTGCCAGCAGCTTAGTTGGACTAGCGGCAGGAGAGACCCAGTACTTC CASSLVGLAAGETQYF
. TRBJ1-1 . TRBV6-5 TGTGCCAGCAGTCCCTTCGAGGGCACTGAAGCTTTCTTT CASSPFEGTEAFF
. TRBJ1-3 . TRBV7-9 TGTGCCAGCAGCCCCGCGGGTGGAAACACCATATATTTT CASSPAGGNTIYF
. TRBJ1-1 . TRBV4-3 TGCGCCAGCAGCCAAGAACGGAGCTTGGGAGCTTTCTTT CASSQERSLGAFF